Sequencing of this T cell receptor beta chain was carried out in a study of cytomegalovirus exposure and HLA in healthy donors. Germline loops: CDR1 MNHEY, CDR2 SMNVEV (reference sequence). V shed 8 bases and J 8 bases; nucleotides not matched to a gene: 9. The CDR3 consists of 13 residues. Primers for the PCR totalled 60 Vbeta and 13 Jbeta. Clones were read by immunoSEQ multiplex PCR, and TCRdb kept only the in-frame ones, dropping some. The table includes some 100,000 clones, about 81% detected once. This receptor was identified in a man aged 45-65 years in good health and CMV-seronegative. This chain connects TRBV27 to TRBJ2-4; 7 positions agree with TRBD1. The sequencing sample was made of PBMCs. CDR3 residues: CASLRQGEDIQYF. In nucleotides, the CDR3 is TGTGCCAGCCTTCGACAGGGAGAAGACATTCAGTACTTC.